Following are 20 T cell receptor beta chains from one sample sequenced in a study of T-cell reconstitution after alpha-beta-depleted transplantation in children (dated by TCRdb to about 2016). The library was made by PCR. The instrument was an Illumina HiSeq 2500. To normalize quantification of the TCRbeta repertoire, the TCR libraries were built with molecular barcoding that relied on unique molecular identifiers. Through fastp at Q25 and MiXCR, TCRdb rebuilt clones from the public reads, retaining in-frame beta chains. When rows share a CDR3 protein, they turn into one entry using the most common DNA and genes. The sample table holds fewer than 120,000 distinct CDR3 sequences, of which 10% to 13% were seen once. 8% of the sample comes from the top ten. Source: PBMCs from the stem cell graft donor, taken from the stem cell graft. Receptor source: a human donor who donated a stem cell graft to a child with acute lymphoblastic leukemia.

About this clonotype: A much more abundant neighbour one base away suggests this may be a read error. The CDR3 here is CASSLPRGAGANALTF. The CDR3 region has the DNA TGTGCCAGCAGCTTACCGAGGGGGGCCGGGGCCAACGCCCTGACTTTC. This chain links TRBV11-2 with TRBJ2-6, with D perhaps matching TRBD1 or TRBD2 (6 bases each). The germline CDR1 and CDR2 sequences are SGHAT and FQNNGV. This CDR3 has 16 amino acids.

The V call is TRBV30, the J call TRBJ2-7, with a weak D call TRBD1 (6 bases). Trimming shortened V by 4 bases and J by 0 bases, and 16 bases separated the two germline ends. CDR1 is GTSNPN, CDR2 SVGIG, per germline (reference sequence). This CDR3 is built from 15 residues. The CDR3 DNA follows: TGTGCCTGGATGGACAGACGTTTTAGCTCCTACGAGCAGTACTTC. This encodes CAWMDRRFSSYEQYF.

Worth noting for this clonotype: This may be a read error, as it is one base from a much larger clone. The gene calls are TRBV29-1 and TRBJ1-2; D call uncertain. Trimming removed 1 base from V and 8 bases from J, with 8 bases in between. This CDR3 spans 11 amino acids. The germline CDR1 and CDR2 sequences are SQVTM and ANQGSEA. The CDR3 DNA reads as TGCAGCGTTGAAGTCAGACGGGGCTACACCTTC. Amino acid sequence: CSVEVRRGYTF.

This clonotype was seen only a few times. In nucleotides, the CDR3 is TGTGCCAGTAGTATAAGGGGTACCTACGAGCAGTACTTC. Protein: CASSIRGTYEQYF. The chain uses TRBV19 and TRBJ2-7; maybe TRBD1 (5 bases). Trimming removed 2 bases at V and 2 bases at J, with 7 bases between. Germline CDR1 and CDR2: LNHDA and SQIVND (reference sequence). CDR3 size: 13 residues.

This clonotype was found many times. The chain joins TRBV20-1 to TRBJ1-3; no definite D call. Per germline, CDR1 DFQATT and CDR2 SNEGSKA (reference sequence). The germline V and J ends were trimmed by 4 bases and 0 bases, with 7 bases remaining between them. The CDR3 is made up of 13 amino acids. The chain's CDR3 is CSATGNSGNTIYF. In DNA, the CDR3 is TGCAGTGCTACCGGAAACTCTGGAAACACCATATATTTT.

J is TRBJ1-4 and V is TRBV7-2, with 7 bases that match TRBD1. Looked up from germline, CDR1 is SGHTA and CDR2 is FQGNSA. The CDR3 has 15 residues. The V segment lost 1 base and the J segment 6 bases; nucleotides outside the gene matches: 5. The CDR3 coding sequence is TGTGCCAGCAGCTTAGGGACAGGATTATATGAAAAACTGTTTTTT. Protein: CASSLGTGLYEKLFF.

Concerning this clonotype itself: A much bigger clone sits one base away, suggesting this may be a read error. The chain employs TRBV28 and TRBJ2-3; 10 bases map to TRBD2. CDR3 length: 15 amino acids. In germline, CDR1 is MDHEN, CDR2 SYDVKM. CDR3 sequence: CASRGTSVSTDTQCF. CDR3 in DNA: TGTGCCAGCAGAGGGACTAGCGTAAGCACAGATACGCAGTGTTTT.

The chain carries TRBV10-3 and TRBJ2-2; D may be TRBD2 (6 bases). V gave up 3 bases and J gave up 2 bases, with 10 bases separating them. This CDR3 is 15 amino acids long. CDR1 ENHRY and CDR2 SYGVKD come from the germline V gene. The CDR3 loop is CAISDWDSNTGELFF. For the CDR3, the DNA is TGTGCCATCAGTGATTGGGACTCCAACACCGGGGAGCTGTTTTTT.

As for this clonotype: The junction shows a germline mismatch at one end, possibly a read error. This sequence joins TRBV7-7 and TRBJ2-1; TRBD2 aligns across 9 bases. In germline, CDR1 is SSHAT, CDR2 FNYEAQ (reference sequence). This CDR3 contains 17 residues. The DNA for the CDR3 is TGTGCTAGCAGCCATGCACAGGGGACTAGCACCTACAATGAGCAGTTCTTC. It specifies CASSHAQGTSTYNEQFF.

This clonotype appeared many times. The genes are TRBV11-3 and TRBJ2-1; D tentatively fits TRBD1 or TRBD2 (6 bases each). CDR3 length: 16 amino acids. V dropped 5 bases and J dropped 6 bases, with 20 bases sitting between them. Per germline, CDR1 SGHNT and CDR2 YENEEA. The CDR3 DNA sequence: TGTGCCAGCAGCCAACGGGACTTCTCAGGGGTCAATGAGCAGTTCTTC. Translation: CASSQRDFSGVNEQFF.

This clonotype appeared a few times. This chain links TRBV7-9 with TRBJ1-4; TRBD1 agrees at 8 bases. J lost 8 bases, V lost 5 bases, and 16 bases had no gene match. This CDR3 contains 17 residues. The germline gives CDR1 SEHNR, CDR2 FQNEAQ (reference sequence). CDR3 sequence: CASSLGTGGRAVEKLFF. CDR3 bases: TGTGCCAGCAGCCTCGGGACAGGTGGAAGGGCGGTGGAAAAACTGTTTTTT.

This clonotype was counted only a few times. The rearrangement links TRBV11-2 to TRBJ2-2; D perhaps matches TRBD2 (6 bases). Germline CDR1 is SGHAT and CDR2 is FQNNGV. Trimming pared 7 bases from V and 7 bases from J, leaving 22 bases between. There are 16 residues in the CDR3. The CDR3 nucleotides read TGTGCCAGCACCTACCTGGGACTGCCCGGGGGCGGGGAGCTGTTTTTT. This gives the protein CASTYLGLPGGGELFF.

A word on this clonotype: This may be a read error: a much more frequent sequence differs by one nucleotide. The V call is TRBV20-1, the J call TRBJ2-7, with D perhaps TRBD2 (6 bases). This CDR3 is built from 14 residues. Germline V gives CDR1 DFQATT, CDR2 SNEGSKA (reference sequence). CDR3 nucleotide sequence: TGCAGTGCTAGGGCCGGGGGTCCATCCTACGAGGAGTACTTC. Protein product: CSARAGGPSYEEYF.

This clonotype was counted ten times or more. The J gene is TRBJ1-6, the V gene TRBV21-1; the table calls TRBD1, which could not be checked here. TRBV21-1 is a listed pseudogene. The CDR3 is made up of 14 amino acids. Written as DNA, the CDR3 is TGTGCCAGCACCAGGGGACAGTGGAATTCACCCCTCCACTTT. It specifies CASTRGQWNSPLHF.

Many counts were recorded for this clonotype. The J gene is TRBJ2-1, the V gene TRBV5-1, with 9 bases identical to TRBD1. Germline assignment: CDR1 SGHRS and CDR2 YFSETQ. V trimming: 0 bases; J trimming: 0 bases; junction bases outside the gene matches: 4. The CDR3 length is 17 residues. In nucleotides, the CDR3 is TGCGCCAGCAGCTTGGAGGGACAGGGACCCTCCTACAATGAGCAGTTCTTC. It yields the protein CASSLEGQGPSYNEQFF.

Remarks on this clonotype: Being one base from a much bigger clone, this may be a read error. This rearrangement joins TRBV5-5 to TRBJ2-7; tentative D call: TRBD2 (6 bases). Trimming left V 3 bases short and J 3 bases short, with 16 bases between. This CDR3 is built from 15 residues. Germline V CDR1 and CDR2: SGHKS, YYEKEE (reference sequence). CDR3 loop: CASSSPGDMVYEQYF. DNA for the CDR3: TGTGCCAGCAGCTCACCGGGAGACATGGTCTACGAGCAGTACTTC.

This clonotype was observed many times. The chain is built from TRBV3-1 and TRBJ2-1, with D possibly called TRBD1 or TRBD2 (6 bases each). V shed 5 bases and J shed 3 bases, with 17 bases lying between them. Germline CDR1 reads LGHDT; CDR2 reads YNNKEL (reference sequence). The CDR3 length is 16 residues. The CDR3 DNA reads as TGTGCCAGCAGCGAAATGGACGGGGGCATCTACAATGAGCAGTTCTTC. This translates into CASSEMDGGIYNEQFF.

This clonotype was seen many times. The rearrangement links TRBV24-1 to TRBJ2-3, with D possibly TRBD2 on 5 matching bases. This CDR3 spans 15 amino acids. The germline V gene encodes CDR1 KGHDR and CDR2 SFDVKD. V was cut by 3 bases and J by 2 bases, with 11 bases left in between. The CDR3 here is CATSDPTRTTDTQYF. The CDR3 nucleotides read TGTGCCACCAGTGATCCTACTAGAACCACAGATACGCAGTATTTT.

This clonotype was seen repeatedly, ten times or more. This chain uses TRBV6-5 with TRBJ1-1; no clear D. Germline assignment: CDR1 MNHEY and CDR2 SVGAGI. This CDR3 is built from 13 residues. V lost 10 bases, J lost 0 bases, and 12 bases lay in between. CDR3 sequence reads: CATLAPLNTEAFF. The CDR3 coding sequence is TGTGCCACCCTAGCCCCATTGAACACTGAAGCTTTCTTT.

V usage is TRBV12-3 or TRBV12-4 and J usage is TRBJ2-6; the match to TRBD1 covers 10 bases. CDR3 length: 17 residues. J lost 0 bases, V lost 7 bases, and 6 bases had no gene match. For the CDR3, the DNA is TGTGCCAGCAACCCGGGACAGGGGACCTCTGGGGCCAACGTCCTGACTTTC. Amino acid sequence: CASNPGQGTSGANVLTF.